This T cell receptor beta chain is drawn from a study of T-cell memory formation after mild COVID-19 (TCRdb year 2021). For context, the study as a whole: Most TCR sequence clusters were specific to one of the two donors. Longitudinal TCRalpha and TCRbeta repertoire sequencing tracked T-cell clones expanding and contracting after mild COVID-19 in two donors. The cohort comprised two young, previously healthy adult volunteers, one female and one male.

The sequencing machine was an Illumina NovaSeq 6000. Using 5'RACE with constant-segment primers, TCRalpha and TCRbeta cDNA libraries were constructed, with sample barcodes and unique molecular identifiers added in the process. RNA was extracted from every sample with Trizol reagent. Library amplification was performed in two PCR steps, and a second sample barcode and Illumina TruSeq adapters were introduced in the second step. Sequencing of libraries was performed on an Illumina NovaSeq with 2 x 150 bp paired-end reads. On the study's bioinformatics: Demultiplexing of reads and collapsing into UMI-guided consensus sequences were performed with migec v1.2.7. Using mixcr v2.1.11, the UMI consensuses were aligned to TRA and TRB V and J templates and assembled into clonotypes. Expanded or contracted clonotypes were those called significant by both edgeR and NoisET, with noise models trained on biological replicates. edgeR calls used a false discovery rate-adjusted p below 0.01 and a log2 fold-change threshold of 1. PCA with hierarchical clustering of max-normalized trajectories of the 1000 most abundant clonotypes was used as exploratory dynamics analysis. Separately sequenced CD4+ and CD8+ repertoires were used to assign the CD4 or CD8 phenotype of responding clones. TCRdb redid the processing of the public reads, applying fastp at Q25 and MiXCR, and retained in-frame beta chains. Rows with one shared CDR3 protein collapse into an entry with the most common genes and DNA. The V and J calls shown here were made by TCRdb, not taken from the authors' results. In this sample the table shows about 130,000 distinct CDR3 sequences, about 18% of which occur a single time. The ten top clones hold 4.5% to 5.5% of the sample.

Ficoll-Paque density gradient centrifugation was used to isolate PBMCs. General findings and caveats noted by the study authors: Clones that contracted from day 15 to 85 showed balanced CD4/CD8 phenotypes, whereas a second wave of clones that expanded from day 15 to 37 leaned towards CD4+. Some responding clones were detected in pre-infection memory, suggesting pre-existing cross-reactive memory T cells joined the SARS-CoV-2 response. Contracting CD4+ clones appeared mostly in the CM and EM memory subsets, whereas CD8+ clones were enriched in EMRA. Only a couple of mild cases were covered in the study, and larger cohorts including severe cases with pre-infection samples were considered necessary. SARS-CoV-2 specificity of the second-wave clones peaking on day 37 was not confirmed.

Concerning this clonotype itself: Its binding antigen is unknown. No base qualities exist here, and no much larger clone lies one base off it.

This clonotype was obtained from a man younger than 30 who had mild COVID-19 (a few samples of this study predate the infection). The sample titles of this study are shuffled in the database, so cell type and time point are left out; the donor was told from shared clones. Sequenced input: PBMCs or a T cell subset sorted from them (not recorded which).

CDR3 sequence: CASSSTSSLTTGELFF. The DNA sequence reads TGCGCCAGCAGCTCGACTTCTTCCCTTACCACCGGGGAGCTGTTTTTT. The chain couples TRBV5-1 to TRBJ2-2; the D gene is not confidently resolved. V loses 3 bases of germline sequence and J loses 4 bases, and the interval between the two ends is 16 bases. From the cysteine up to the phenylalanine, the CDR3 has a length of 16 residues. The kept DNA is CDR3 alone, 48 bases in frame from the first base. Based on the germline V gene, the CDR1 and CDR2 sequences are SGHRS and YFSETQ.